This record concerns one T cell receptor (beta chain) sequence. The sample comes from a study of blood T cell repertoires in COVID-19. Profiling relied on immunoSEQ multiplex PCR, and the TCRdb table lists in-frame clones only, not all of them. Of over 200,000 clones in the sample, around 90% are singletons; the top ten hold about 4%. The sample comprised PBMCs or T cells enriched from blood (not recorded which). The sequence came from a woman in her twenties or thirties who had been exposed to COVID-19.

CDR3 DNA: TGTGCCAGCAGGGTGACAGGGGTGGTCTCCGGCTACACCTTC. Amino acids: CASRVTGVVSGYTF. The genes are TRBV2 and TRBJ1-2; TRBD1 agrees at 8 bases. V lost 6 bases and J lost 8; bases outside the gene matches: 11. CDR3 length: 14 amino acids. CDR1 and CDR2 from the germline V gene are SNHLY and FYNNEI. Based on the CDR3 plus reference TRBV2 and TRBJ1-2, the full variable domain is EPEVTQTPSHQVTQMGQEVILRCVPISNHLYFYWYRQILGQKVEFLVSFYNNEISEKSEIFDDQFSVERPDGSNFTLKIRSTKLEDSAMYFCASRVTGVVSGYTFGSGTRLTVV.